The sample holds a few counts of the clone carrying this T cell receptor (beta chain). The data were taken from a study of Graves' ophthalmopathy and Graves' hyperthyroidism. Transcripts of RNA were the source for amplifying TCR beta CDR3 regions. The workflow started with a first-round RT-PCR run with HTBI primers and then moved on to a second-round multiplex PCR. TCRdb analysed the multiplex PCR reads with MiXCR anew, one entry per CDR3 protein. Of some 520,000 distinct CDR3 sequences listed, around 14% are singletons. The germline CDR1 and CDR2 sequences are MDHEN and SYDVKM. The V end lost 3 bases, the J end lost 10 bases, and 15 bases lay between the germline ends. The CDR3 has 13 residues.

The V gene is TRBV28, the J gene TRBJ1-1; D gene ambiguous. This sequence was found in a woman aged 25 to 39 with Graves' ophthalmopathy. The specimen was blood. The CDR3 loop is CASSFPALRVAFF. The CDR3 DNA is TGTGCCAGCAGTTTCCCCGCCCTAAGGGTAGCTTTCTTT.